A selection of T cell receptor beta chains follows, all from one sample in a study of beta chain features in type 1 diabetes. Sequenced by immunoSEQ multiplex PCR; TCRdb stores in-frame clones only, minus some. The data show 330,000 or so clones, with 14% seen just once and more than 6.5% held by the top ten. Sequencing input: central memory CD4+ T cells from blood. The receptor source for this set is a man aged 30-40 years in good health. Each CDR3 is given with its conserved first and last residue. D genes are given only for firm matches. The listing skips clone size in some rows; elsewhere it reads once, few, many or a size class.

d_call | j_call | clone_size | v_call | cdr3_nt | cdr3_aa
TRBD2 | TRBJ2-1 | few | TRBV4-1 | TGCGCCAGCAGCGCGGGGGGGGTCGGCTACAATGAGCAGTTCTTC | CASSAGGVGYNEQFF
- | TRBJ1-1 | few | TRBV7-2 | TGTGCCAGCAGCTTGGGCTGGAGGGGGGGGACTGAAGCTTTCTTT | CASSLGWRGGTEAFF
TRBD1 | TRBJ1-2 | - | TRBV29-1 | TGCAGCGGGGACAGGGGGCAGAATGGCTACACCTTC | CSGDRGQNGYTF
- | TRBJ1-1 | few | TRBV4-3 | TGCGCCAGCAGCCAAGTAAAGGGGGTGAACACTGAAGCTTTCTTT | CASSQVKGVNTEAFF
- | TRBJ2-7 | few | TRBV2 | TGTGCCAGCAGTCCGGGAGCCGAGCAGTACTTC | CASSPGAEQYF
- | TRBJ1-2 | few | TRBV6-5 | TGTGCCAGCAGTTTACAGGGCGACTATGGCTACACCTTC | CASSLQGDYGYTF
- | TRBJ2-1 | few | TRBV11-2 | TGTGCCAGCAGCTCGCTGCCGGTCAATGAGCAGTTCTTC | CASSSLPVNEQFF
TRBD1 | TRBJ2-6 | many | TRBV4-3 | TGCGCCAGCAGCCCTCAGACAGGGGCCTTCCTGACTTTC | CASSPQTGAFLTF
- | TRBJ2-2 | - | TRBV7-9 | TGTGCCAGCAGCTTAGCCTCAGGGGCGGGCACCGGGGAGCTGTTTTTT | CASSLASGAGTGELFF
- | TRBJ2-3 | few | TRBV5-6 | TGTGCCAGCAGCGATCGACTAGTGGGGAGCACAGATACGCAGTATTTT | CASSDRLVGSTDTQYF
- | TRBJ1-2 | many | TRBV2 | TGTGCCAGCAGTGCATCAAACCTGGGCTATGGCTACACCTTC | CASSASNLGYGYTF
TRBD2 | TRBJ2-1 | - | TRBV5-1 | TGCGCCAGCAGCTTGGATAGCGGGGCCTACAATGAGCAGTTCTTC | CASSLDSGAYNEQFF
- | TRBJ2-1 | - | TRBV7-3 | TGTGCCAGCAGCTTTGGGCCAGGGCCCGCGTTCTTC | CASSFGPGPAFF
- | TRBJ2-3 | - | TRBV9 | TGTGCCAGCAGCGTAGACGGAGACACAGATACGCAGTATTTT | CASSVDGDTDTQYF
- | TRBJ2-3 | few | TRBV6-5 | TGTGCCAGCAGTTACTCGGGGAGGATGAGCACAGATACGCAGTATTTT | CASSYSGRMSTDTQYF
- | TRBJ1-5 | few | TRBV27 | TGTGCCAGCTCGATTAATTATAGCAATCAGCCCCAGCATTTT | CASSINYSNQPQHF